The source of this T cell receptor (beta chain) is a study of cytomegalovirus exposure and HLA in healthy donors. Study-wide findings and caveats: The likely explanation for a cluster of highly shared sequence variants was sequencing artifact. It was assumed in the presence/absence analyses that sequencing depth was roughly uniform across donors.

With regard to this clone: Its target is not known.

It was with 60 Vbeta and 13 Jbeta primers that the PCR ran. Clones were sequenced by immunoSEQ multiplex PCR, and TCRdb holds only the in-frame ones, with some missing. Of approximately 190,000 clones listed, about four fifths were seen once; the top ten hold roughly 0.098%. Input material: PBMCs. The sequence came from a boy aged 2 to 10 in good health and CMV-seronegative.

In nucleotides, the CDR3 is TGTGCCAGCAGCTTCCAGGGCCGGACTGAAGCTTTCTTT. Protein product: CASSFQGRTEAFF. The rearrangement joins TRBV5-6 to TRBJ1-1; the D gene is possibly TRBD1 (5 bases). V was trimmed by 2 bases and J by 5 bases, leaving 10 bases between them. The CDR3 spans 13 residues. Germline V gives CDR1 SGHDT, CDR2 YYEEEE.